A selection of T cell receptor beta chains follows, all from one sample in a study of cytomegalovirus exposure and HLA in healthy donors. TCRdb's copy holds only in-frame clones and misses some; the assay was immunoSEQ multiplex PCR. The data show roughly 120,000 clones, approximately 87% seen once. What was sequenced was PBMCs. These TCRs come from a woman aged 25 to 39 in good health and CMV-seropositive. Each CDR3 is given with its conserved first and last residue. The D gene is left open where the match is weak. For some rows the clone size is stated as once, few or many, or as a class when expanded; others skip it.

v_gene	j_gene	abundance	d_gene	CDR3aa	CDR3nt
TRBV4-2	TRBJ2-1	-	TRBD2	CASSQEGGGGDEQFF	TGTGCCAGCAGCCAGGAGGGCGGGGGGGGCGATGAGCAGTTCTTC
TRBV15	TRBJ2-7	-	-	CATSRDLSYEQYF	TGTGCCACCAGCAGAGATCTCAGCTACGAGCAGTACTTC
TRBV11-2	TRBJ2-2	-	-	CASSLGGSRGELFF	TGTGCCAGCAGCTTAGGAGGCAGCCGCGGGGAGCTGTTTTTT
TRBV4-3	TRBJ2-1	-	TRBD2	CASSQELTGRAKFF	TGCGCCAGCAGCCAAGAGCTTACCGGGAGGGCCAAATTCTTC
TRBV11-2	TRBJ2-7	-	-	CASSFRPTGEQYF	TGTGCCAGCAGCTTCCGTCCTACGGGGGAGCAGTACTTC
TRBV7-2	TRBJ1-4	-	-	CASSIRPLILGDEKLFF	TGTGCCAGCAGCATTAGACCCCTCATTTTGGGAGATGAAAAACTGTTTTTT
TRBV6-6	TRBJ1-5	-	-	CASSDHGQNQPQHF	TGTGCCAGCAGCGATCATGGACAGAATCAGCCCCAGCATTTT
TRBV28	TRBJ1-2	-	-	CASSPTNYGYTF	TGTGCCAGCAGTCCAACTAACTATGGCTACACCTTC
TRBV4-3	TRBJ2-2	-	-	CASSQDAGFANTGELFF	TGCGCCAGCAGCCAAGATGCGGGGTTCGCGAACACCGGGGAGCTGTTTTTT
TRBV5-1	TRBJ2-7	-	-	CASSLAGEQYF	TGCGCCAGCAGCTTGGCGGGCGAGCAGTACTTC
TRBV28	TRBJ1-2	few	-	CASTQGGVVYGYTF	TGTGCCAGCACTCAGGGAGGGGTTGTCTATGGCTACACCTTC
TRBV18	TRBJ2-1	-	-	CASSPGGYEQFF	TGTGCCAGCTCACCGGGGGGTTATGAGCAGTTCTTC
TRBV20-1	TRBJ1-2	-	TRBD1	CSARQGFGYTF	TGCAGTGCGAGACAGGGGTTTGGCTACACCTTC
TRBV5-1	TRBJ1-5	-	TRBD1	CASSEGQGGQPQHF	TGCGCCAGCAGCGAGGGACAGGGCGGGCAGCCCCAGCATTTT
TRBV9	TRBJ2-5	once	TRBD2	CASSVEPSGGKETQYF	TGTGCCAGCAGCGTAGAGCCTAGCGGCGGGAAAGAGACCCAGTACTTC
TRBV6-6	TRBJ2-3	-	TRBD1	CASSYPGTGGDTQYF	TGTGCCAGCAGTTACCCGGGGACAGGGGGAGATACGCAGTATTTT
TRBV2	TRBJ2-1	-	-	CASEKQRQLAYNEQFF	TGTGCCAGCGAAAAACAGCGGCAGCTGGCCTACAATGAGCAGTTCTTC
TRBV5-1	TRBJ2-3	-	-	CASSLISGRVLDTQYF	TGCGCCAGCAGCTTGATTTCCGGCCGGGTTCTAGATACGCAGTATTTT
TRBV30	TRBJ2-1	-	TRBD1	CAWRRQGPRYNEQFF	TGTGCCTGGCGAAGACAGGGACCTAGGTACAATGAGCAGTTCTTC
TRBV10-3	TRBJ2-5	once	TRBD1	CAISDRDRDQETQYF	TGTGCCATCAGTGACCGGGACAGAGACCAAGAGACCCAGTACTTC
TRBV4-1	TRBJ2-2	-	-	CASSQDQLAFGTGELFF	TGCGCCAGCAGCCAAGATCAGCTAGCGTTTGGCACCGGGGAGCTGTTTTTT
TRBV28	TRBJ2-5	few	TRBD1	CASSLWDRGLRETQYF	TGTGCCAGCAGTTTGTGGGACAGGGGGTTAAGAGAGACCCAGTACTTC